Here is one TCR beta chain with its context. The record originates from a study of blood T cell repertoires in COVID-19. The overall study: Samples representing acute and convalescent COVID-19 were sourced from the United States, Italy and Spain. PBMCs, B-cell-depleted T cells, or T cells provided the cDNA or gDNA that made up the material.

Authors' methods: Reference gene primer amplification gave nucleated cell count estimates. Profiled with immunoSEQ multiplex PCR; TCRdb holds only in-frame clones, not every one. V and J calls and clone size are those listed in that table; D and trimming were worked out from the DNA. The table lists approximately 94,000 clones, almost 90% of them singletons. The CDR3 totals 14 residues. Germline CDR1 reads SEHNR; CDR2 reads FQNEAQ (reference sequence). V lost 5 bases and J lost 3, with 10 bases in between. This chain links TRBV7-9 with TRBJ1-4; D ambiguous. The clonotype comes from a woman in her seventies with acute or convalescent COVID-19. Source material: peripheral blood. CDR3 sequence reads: CASSGSRPNEKLFF. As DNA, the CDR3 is TGTGCCAGCAGCGGGAGCCGGCCTAATGAAAAACTGTTTTTT.